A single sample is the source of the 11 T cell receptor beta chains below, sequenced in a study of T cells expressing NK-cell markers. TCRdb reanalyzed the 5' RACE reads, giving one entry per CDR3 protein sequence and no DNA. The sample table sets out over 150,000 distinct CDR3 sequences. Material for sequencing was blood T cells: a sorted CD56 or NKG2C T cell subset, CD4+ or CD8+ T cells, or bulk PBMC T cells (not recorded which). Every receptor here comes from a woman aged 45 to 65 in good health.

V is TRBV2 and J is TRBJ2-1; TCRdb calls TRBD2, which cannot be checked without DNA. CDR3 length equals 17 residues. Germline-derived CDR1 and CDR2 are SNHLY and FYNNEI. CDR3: CASSAKAGGTPYNEQFF.

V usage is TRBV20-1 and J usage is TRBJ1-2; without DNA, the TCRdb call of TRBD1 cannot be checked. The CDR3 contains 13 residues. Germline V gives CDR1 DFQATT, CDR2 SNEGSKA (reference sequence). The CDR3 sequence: CSARADTHYGYTF.

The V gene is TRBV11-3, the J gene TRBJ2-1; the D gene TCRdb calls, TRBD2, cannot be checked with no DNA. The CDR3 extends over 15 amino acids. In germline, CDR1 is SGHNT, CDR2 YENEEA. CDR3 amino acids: CASRDLAGLYNEQFF.

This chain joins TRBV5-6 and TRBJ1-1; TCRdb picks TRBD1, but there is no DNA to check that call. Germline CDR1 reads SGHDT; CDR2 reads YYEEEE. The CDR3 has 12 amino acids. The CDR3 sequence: CASSLAGREAFF.

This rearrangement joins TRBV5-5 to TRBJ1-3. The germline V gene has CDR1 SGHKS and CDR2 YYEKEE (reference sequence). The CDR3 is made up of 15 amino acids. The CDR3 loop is CASSLDRAAGNTIYF.

CDR3 protein: CSAPAPGSGLDTQYF. The chain carries TRBV20-1 and TRBJ2-3; absent DNA, TCRdb's TRBD1 call cannot be checked. Germline loops: CDR1 DFQATT, CDR2 SNEGSKA (reference sequence). The CDR3 loop spans 15 amino acids.

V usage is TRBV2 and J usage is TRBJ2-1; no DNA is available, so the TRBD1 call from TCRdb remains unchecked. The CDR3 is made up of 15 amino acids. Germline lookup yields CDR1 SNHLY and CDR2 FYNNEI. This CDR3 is CATRSGTEIYNEQFF.

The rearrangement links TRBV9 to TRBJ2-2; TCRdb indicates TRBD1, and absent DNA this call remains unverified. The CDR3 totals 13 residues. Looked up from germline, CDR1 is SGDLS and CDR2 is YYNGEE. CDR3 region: CASSGLGDGELFF.

CDR3: CASSRDMISYNSPLHF. This chain uses TRBV12-3 or TRBV12-4 with TRBJ1-6; TCRdb returns TRBD1, unconfirmable since there is no DNA. CDR3 size: 16 residues.

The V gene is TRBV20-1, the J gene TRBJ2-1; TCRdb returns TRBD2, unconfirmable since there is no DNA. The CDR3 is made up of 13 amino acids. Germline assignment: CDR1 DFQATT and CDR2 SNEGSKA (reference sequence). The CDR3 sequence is CSAGGRRAEEQFF.

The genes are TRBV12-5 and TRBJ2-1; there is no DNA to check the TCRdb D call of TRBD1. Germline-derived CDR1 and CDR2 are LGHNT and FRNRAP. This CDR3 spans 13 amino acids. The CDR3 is CASSGTGNNEQFF.